This T cell receptor (beta chain) was recorded in a study of beta chain features in type 1 diabetes. Overall study: Healthy donors, compared against patients, showed similar age, gender and cell yields.

CDR1 is SGDLS and CDR2 is YYNGEE in the germline V gene. This CDR3 has 13 residues. Between the trimmed V and J ends, which lost 4 bases and 7 bases, there was a span of 12 bases. Sorting gave populations that all exceeded 98% purity. The entirety of the isolated RNA underwent reverse transcription, so expressed TCRB transcripts were sequenced. Sequencing was performed with immunoSEQ multiplex PCR; in TCRdb, only in-frame clones are kept and a portion is missing. Seen here are roughly 240,000 clones, 68% observed once, and the top ten hold about 0.05%. Sequenced: naive CD4+ T cells from blood. The rearrangement uses TRBV9 and TRBJ2-1; no clear D gene. This receptor was obtained from a man aged 25 to 45 in good health. CDR3 region: CASSTHPGNEQFF. As DNA, the CDR3 is TGTGCCAGCAGCACCCACCCCGGTAATGAGCAGTTCTTC.